What follows is one TCR beta chain and its context. This entry comes from a study of blood T cell repertoires in COVID-19. Across the whole study: The United States, Italy and Spain supplied acute and convalescent COVID-19 samples. T cells, B-cell-depleted T cells, or PBMCs supplied cDNA or gDNA.

The V gene's germline CDR1 is SQVTM and CDR2 ANQGSEA. V lost 4 bases to trimming and J lost 3 bases; unmatched junction nucleotides: 7. CDR3 length: 14 residues. Profiled with immunoSEQ multiplex PCR; TCRdb holds only in-frame clones, not every one. The sample has a few hundred thousand clones, roughly 86% seen once. Sequenced material: PBMCs or T cells enriched from blood (not recorded which). The source is a man aged 35-49 years in a cohort exposed to, infected with or recovered from COVID-19 (not recorded which). The chain employs TRBV29-1 and TRBJ1-2; 8 nucleotides agree with TRBD1. CDR3 bases: TGCAGCGTTGTAGCAACAGGGGGGGACTATGGCTACACCTTC. It translates to CSVVATGGDYGYTF.